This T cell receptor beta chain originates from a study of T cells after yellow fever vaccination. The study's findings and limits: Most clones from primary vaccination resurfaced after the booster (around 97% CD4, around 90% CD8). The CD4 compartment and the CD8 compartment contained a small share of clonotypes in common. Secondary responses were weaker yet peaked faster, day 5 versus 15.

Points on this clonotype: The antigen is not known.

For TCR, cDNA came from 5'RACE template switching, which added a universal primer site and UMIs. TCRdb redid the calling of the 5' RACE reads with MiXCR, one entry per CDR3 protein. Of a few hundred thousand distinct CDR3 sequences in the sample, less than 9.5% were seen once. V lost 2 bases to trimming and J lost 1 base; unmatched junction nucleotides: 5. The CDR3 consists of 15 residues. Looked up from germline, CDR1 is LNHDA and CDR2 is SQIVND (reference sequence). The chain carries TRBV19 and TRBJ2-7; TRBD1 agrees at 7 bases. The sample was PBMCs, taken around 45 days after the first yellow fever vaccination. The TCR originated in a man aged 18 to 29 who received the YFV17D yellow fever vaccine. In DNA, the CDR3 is TGTGCCAGTAGTATAACGGGGACAGCTTCCTACGAGCAGTACTTC. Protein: CASSITGTASYEQYF.